The 22 T cell receptor beta chains listed next were all sequenced from one sample in a study of cytomegalovirus exposure and HLA in healthy donors. The study ran its PCR with 60 Vbeta and 13 Jbeta primers. Only in-frame clones appear in the TCRdb table, and some are missing; sequencing was by immunoSEQ multiplex PCR. Of about 150,000 clones detected, 64% appear once; the ten largest clones hold 2.5% to 3.5%. Sequenced: PBMCs. These receptors all come from a young woman in good health and CMV-seropositive.

The V gene is TRBV21-1, the J gene TRBJ1-1; the table's D call of TRBD1 was not tested on the DNA. TRBV21-1 is described as a pseudogene. The CDR3 loop spans 15 amino acids. CDR3 coding DNA: TGTGCCAGCAGCCGATACAGACAGAAACCCACTGAAGCTTTCTTT. Translated, it gives CASSRYRQKPTEAFF.

The rearrangement uses TRBV10-3 and TRBJ1-1, with unresolved D. Trimming stripped 10 bases from V and 1 base from J, with 19 bases between. The length of the CDR3 is 15 residues. Germline lookup yields CDR1 ENHRY and CDR2 SYGVKD. CDR3 in DNA: TGTGCCACCAAATTAAGGCAGGTCGGGAACACTGAAGCTTTCTTT. Amino acids: CATKLRQVGNTEAFF.

The chain employs TRBV30 and TRBJ2-3; D is possibly TRBD1 (5 bases). The V gene lost 4 bases and the J gene lost 7 bases, with 24 bases spanning the gap. This CDR3 spans 16 amino acids. Germline V gene lookup returns CDR1 GTSNPN and CDR2 SVGIG (reference sequence). In DNA form, the CDR3 reads TGTGCCTGGACCAATGACGACCAGGGTGCCCACTATACGCAGTATTTT. Translating it yields CAWTNDDQGAHYTQYF.

A single count supports this clone. V is TRBV27 and J is TRBJ1-1, with D tentatively TRBD1 (6 bases). This CDR3 comprises 17 residues. Germline V gives CDR1 MNHEY, CDR2 SMNVEV (reference sequence). The V end was cut by 0 bases, the J end by 5 bases, with 19 bases between. The CDR3 DNA sequence: TGTGCCAGCAGTTTATCCCCACCTCAGGGGTCAGGAACTGAAGCTTTCTTT. Its protein product is CASSLSPPQGSGTEAFF.

The rearrangement uses TRBV28 and TRBJ2-7, with 10 bases matching TRBD1. This CDR3 contains 15 residues. The germline gives CDR1 MDHEN, CDR2 SYDVKM. V lost 3 bases, J lost 1 base, and 3 bases stayed unmatched. CDR3 loop: CASSFRDRGSYEQYF. CDR3 in DNA: TGTGCCAGCAGTTTCCGGGACAGGGGTTCCTACGAGCAGTACTTC. Filled out from reference TRBV28 and TRBJ2-7, the complete variable domain reads DVKVTQSSRYLVKRTGEKVFLECVQDMDHENMFWYRQDPGLGLRLIYFSYDVKMKEKGDIPEGYSVSREKKERFSLILESASTNQTSMYLCASSFRDRGSYEQYFGPGTRLTVT.

This clone was observed a few times. The chain combines TRBV25-1 with TRBJ2-1; 8 bases agree with TRBD2. Per germline, CDR1 MGHDK and CDR2 SYGVNS. With 6 bases clipped from V and 7 bases from J, the junction kept 14 bases outside the gene matches. The CDR3 is 16 amino acids. The CDR3 DNA reads as TGTGCCAGCAGCGTAGCGGGGCGGCTTGGTTTGAATGAGCAGTTCTTC. It translates to CASSVAGRLGLNEQFF.

This clone was observed a few times. The V call is TRBV30, the J call TRBJ2-3; 16 positions agree with TRBD2. With 2 bases clipped from V and 3 bases from J, the junction kept 8 bases outside the gene matches. This CDR3 spans 18 amino acids. CDR1 is GTSNPN, CDR2 SVGIG, per germline (reference sequence). CDR3 coding DNA: TGTGCCTGGAGTCCTGGGACTAGCGGGAGGGTGGGGACAGATACGCAGTATTTT. As protein: CAWSPGTSGRVGTDTQYF.

The chain is built from TRBV5-6 and TRBJ2-3, with 9 bases lining up with TRBD2. The CDR3 has 15 residues. Germline V gives CDR1 SGHDT, CDR2 YYEEEE. Losses at the gene ends were 3 bases for V and 6 bases for J; bases not matched to a gene: 8. DNA for the CDR3: TGTGCCAGCAGCTACGCTAGCGGGACCTCCGATACGCAGTATTTT. Its translation: CASSYASGTSDTQYF.

Of note for this clone: The junction departs from germline at one end; a sequencing error may be responsible. This rearrangement joins TRBV2 to TRBJ2-3; the match to TRBD1 covers 7 bases. This CDR3 comprises 15 residues. The germline V gene encodes CDR1 SNHLY and CDR2 FYNNEI. Written as DNA, the CDR3 is TGTGCCAGCAGCGAAGGGACAGCGCACAAGGATACGCAGTATTTT. This translates into CASSEGTAHKDTQYF.

The V call is TRBV21-1, the J call TRBJ2-4; the table's D call, TRBD2, was not checked against the DNA. TRBV21-1 is annotated as a pseudogene. The CDR3 covers 17 residues. The CDR3 DNA reads TGTGCCAGCAGCAAAGATTGTACGGGAGAAGGGGAAAACATTCAGTACTTC. Translation gives CASSKDCTGEGENIQYF.

The sample holds a few counts of this clone. The chain couples TRBV11-3 to TRBJ2-7; TRBD2 aligns across 9 bases. V trimming: 3 bases; J trimming: 5 bases; junction bases outside the gene matches: 14. The CDR3 has 17 amino acids. Germline CDR1 reads SGHNT; CDR2 reads YENEEA. The DNA of the CDR3 is TGTGCCAGCAGCTTGGGTGGAGCGGGGGGCCTCCGGAACGAGCAGTACTTC. Translated, it gives CASSLGGAGGLRNEQYF.

The rearrangement uses TRBV6-5 and TRBJ2-5, with D unclear. Germline V lookup: CDR1 MNHEY, CDR2 SVGAGI. The V gene lost 0 bases and the J gene lost 4 bases, with 9 bases spanning the gap. The CDR3 totals 14 residues. CDR3 sequence: CASSYSTASETQYF. CDR3 nucleotide sequence: TGTGCCAGCAGTTACTCCACTGCTTCAGAGACCCAGTACTTC.

The chain carries TRBV5-4 and TRBJ2-7; D is possibly TRBD2 (5 bases). V lost 0 bases to trimming and J lost 2 bases, with 6 bases between them. CDR1 is SGHNT and CDR2 is YYREEE in the germline V gene (reference sequence). The CDR3 covers 13 residues. CDR3 loop: CASSLGRTYEQYF. CDR3 DNA sequence: TGTGCCAGCAGCTTGGGGAGGACCTACGAGCAGTACTTC. Full variable domain (rest looked up from reference TRBV5-4 and TRBJ2-7): ETGVTQSPTHLIKTRGQQVTLRCSSQSGHNTVSWYQQALGQGPQFIFQYYREEENGRGNFPPRFSGLQFPNYSSELNVNALELDDSALYLCASSLGRTYEQYFGPGTRLTVT.

This clone was recorded only once. This sequence joins TRBV7-6 and TRBJ2-7; 9 positions agree with TRBD1. J was trimmed by 2 bases and V by 0 bases; bases with no gene match: 5. The CDR3 is 16 amino acids. Germline V CDR1 and CDR2: SGHVS, FNYEAQ. The CDR3 nucleotides are TGTGCCAGCAGCTTAGCGGGGACAGGGCCTGCCTACGAGCAGTACTTC. Amino acids: CASSLAGTGPAYEQYF.

The V and J genes are TRBV5-1 and TRBJ1-2; 8 bases line up with TRBD1. This CDR3 region has 15 residues. Germline V gene lookup returns CDR1 SGHRS and CDR2 YFSETQ. The trim removed 2 bases at V and 8 bases at J, leaving 11 bases unmatched. CDR3 region: CASSLSGQGADGYTF. The CDR3 DNA follows: TGCGCCAGCAGCTTATCAGGACAGGGAGCGGACGGCTACACCTTC.

This clone was detected a few times. V usage is TRBV11-3 and J usage is TRBJ2-7; TRBD2 is a possible D gene (7 bases). The CDR3 loop spans 14 amino acids. Germline V gene lookup returns CDR1 SGHNT and CDR2 YENEEA. Trimming took 5 bases from V and 6 from J, leaving 17 bases between them. The CDR3 DNA reads as TGTGCCAGCAGCCCGGGGGCGGGAGCGGGCGAGCAGTACTTC. This gives the protein CASSPGAGAGEQYF.

This clone is a singleton in its sample. The chain employs TRBV9 and TRBJ2-3, with 11 bases identical to TRBD2. The V and J ends lost 5 bases and 3 bases, in that order; junction bases with no gene match: 2. CDR3 length equals 14 residues. CDR1 SGDLS and CDR2 YYNGEE come from the germline V gene. For the CDR3, the DNA is TGTGCCAGCAGTAGACTAGCGGGGACAGATACGCAGTATTTT. It codes for CASSRLAGTDTQYF.

This chain joins TRBV30 and TRBJ1-2; no clear D. CDR3 length equals 15 residues. Trimming took off 3 bases at V and 8 bases at J, with 22 bases between the two ends. The V gene's germline CDR1 is GTSNPN and CDR2 SVGIG (reference sequence). Written as DNA, the CDR3 is TGTGCCTGGAGCGTGGGCGGAGGGCCCTGGATCGGCTACACCTTC. Residues: CAWSVGGGPWIGYTF.

This chain links TRBV7-9 with TRBJ2-1, with 8 bases matching TRBD2. With 5 bases clipped from V and 0 bases from J, the junction kept 12 bases outside the gene matches. The CDR3 sequence is 18 residues long. Germline-derived CDR1 and CDR2 are SEHNR and FQNEAQ (reference sequence). The CDR3 region is CASSHPSGRGSSYNEQFF. In DNA form, the CDR3 reads TGTGCCAGCAGCCATCCAAGCGGGAGAGGGAGCTCCTACAATGAGCAGTTCTTC.

The chain carries TRBV15 and TRBJ2-3; D gene unclear. The CDR3 spans 14 residues. CDR1 and CDR2 from the germline V gene are LNHNV and YYDKDF (reference sequence). V dropped 1 base and J dropped 2 bases, with 7 bases sitting between them. The CDR3 region is CATSRGSDTDTQYF. The CDR3 region has the DNA TGTGCCACCAGCAGAGGGTCAGACACAGATACGCAGTATTTT. Full variable domain (rest looked up from reference TRBV15 and TRBJ2-3): DAMVIQNPRYQVTQFGKPVTLSCSQTLNHNVMYWYQQKSSQAPKLLFHYYDKDFNNEADTPDNFQSRRPNTSFCFLDIRSPGLGDTAMYLCATSRGSDTDTQYFGPGTRLTVL.

The J gene is TRBJ1-1, the V gene TRBV7-9, with D unresolved. This CDR3 is 16 amino acids long. Trimming removed 4 bases at V and 2 bases at J, with 17 bases between. The V gene's germline CDR1 is SEHNR and CDR2 FQNEAQ (reference sequence). Here the CDR3 reads CASSWPFDTSNTEAFF. The CDR3 DNA reads as TGTGCCAGCAGCTGGCCGTTTGACACCTCAAACACTGAAGCTTTCTTT.

The J gene is TRBJ2-3, the V gene TRBV7-9; 7 positions agree with TRBD2. Losses at the gene ends were 2 bases for V and 2 bases for J; bases not matched to a gene: 7. Germline CDR1 and CDR2: SEHNR and FQNEAQ (reference sequence). This CDR3 has 16 amino acids. The CDR3 loop is CASSLTTGGPTDTQYF. The DNA of the CDR3 is TGTGCCAGCAGCTTAACAACGGGAGGTCCCACAGATACGCAGTATTTT.